The text below deals with one TCR beta chain. Germline CDR1 is SGHTA and CDR2 is FQGNSA. Trimming took 5 bases from V and 9 from J; bases not matched to a gene: 10. The CDR3 totals 14 residues. This specimen belongs to a study of T cell responses to AZD1222 COVID-19 vaccine. Sequenced by immunoSEQ multiplex PCR; TCRdb stores in-frame clones only, minus some. The data show 100,000 to 120,000 clones, more than 75% seen once. The sample in question was peripheral blood, obtained on day 0 of AZD1222 vaccination. The receptor's source is an adult in good health. V is TRBV7-2 and J is TRBJ2-1; 7 bases map to TRBD2. The chain's CDR3 is CASSNYPGGGEQFF. The CDR3 DNA sequence: TGTGCCAGCAGCAACTACCCGGGAGGCGGTGAGCAGTTCTTC. Supplemented by reference TRBV7-2 and TRBJ2-1, the full variable domain reads GAGVSQSPSNKVTEKGKDVELRCDPISGHTALYWYRQSLGQGLEFLIYFQGNSAPDKSGLPSDRFSAERTGGSVSTLTIQRTQQEDSAVYLCASSNYPGGGEQFFGPGTRLTVL.